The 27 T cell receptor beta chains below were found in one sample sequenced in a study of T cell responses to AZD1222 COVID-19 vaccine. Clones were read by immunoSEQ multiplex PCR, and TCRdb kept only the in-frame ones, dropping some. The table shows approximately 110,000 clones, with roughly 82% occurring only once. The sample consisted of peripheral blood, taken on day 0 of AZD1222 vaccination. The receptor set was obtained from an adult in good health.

The CDR3 DNA sequence: TGTGCCAGCAGCCTCGGGACAGGGGCGAACGCCAAAAACATTCAGTACTTC. This sequence encodes CASSLGTGANAKNIQYF. The rearrangement links TRBV9 to TRBJ2-4; 10 bases align to TRBD1. CDR1 and CDR2 from the germline V gene are SGDLS and YYNGEE. This CDR3 is 17 amino acids long. With V trimmed by 4 bases and J by 1 base, 8 bases remained unmatched.

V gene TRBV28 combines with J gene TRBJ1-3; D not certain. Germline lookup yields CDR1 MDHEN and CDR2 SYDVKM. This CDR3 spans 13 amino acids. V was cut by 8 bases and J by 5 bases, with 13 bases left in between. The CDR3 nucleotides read TGTGCCAGCGAGGACTCTTCCCGAAACACCATATATTTT. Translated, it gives CASEDSSRNTIYF.

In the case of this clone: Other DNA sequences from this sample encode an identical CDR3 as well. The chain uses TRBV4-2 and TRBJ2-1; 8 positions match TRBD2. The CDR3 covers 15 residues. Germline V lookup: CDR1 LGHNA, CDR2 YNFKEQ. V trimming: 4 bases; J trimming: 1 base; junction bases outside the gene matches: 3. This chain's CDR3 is CASSRTSGSYNEQFF. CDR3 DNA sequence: TGTGCCAGCAGCCGAACTAGCGGATCCTACAATGAGCAGTTCTTC.

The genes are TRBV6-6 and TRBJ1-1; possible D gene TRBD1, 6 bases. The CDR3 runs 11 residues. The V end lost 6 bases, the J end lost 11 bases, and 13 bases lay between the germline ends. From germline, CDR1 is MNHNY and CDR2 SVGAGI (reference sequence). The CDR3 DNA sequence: TGTGCCAGCAGCCGGGACACCTTCGCTTTCTTT. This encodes CASSRDTFAFF.

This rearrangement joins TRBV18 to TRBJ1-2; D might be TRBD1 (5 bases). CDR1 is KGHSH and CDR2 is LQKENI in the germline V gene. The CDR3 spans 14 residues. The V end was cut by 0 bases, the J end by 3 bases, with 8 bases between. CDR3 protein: CASSPPATDYGYTF. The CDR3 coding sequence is TGTGCCAGCTCACCACCGGCGACAGACTATGGCTACACCTTC.

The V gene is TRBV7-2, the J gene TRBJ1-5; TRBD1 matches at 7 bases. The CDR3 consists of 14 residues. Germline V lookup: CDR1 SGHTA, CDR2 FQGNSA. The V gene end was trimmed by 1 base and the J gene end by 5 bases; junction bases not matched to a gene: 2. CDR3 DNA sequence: TGTGCCAGCAGCTTAGGAGGGGGCCATCAGCCCCAGCATTTT. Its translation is CASSLGGGHQPQHF.

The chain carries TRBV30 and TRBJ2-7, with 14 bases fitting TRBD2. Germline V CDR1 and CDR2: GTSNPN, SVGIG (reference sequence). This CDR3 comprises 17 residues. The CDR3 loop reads CARRGLAGGYVYYEQYF. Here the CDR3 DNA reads TGTGCGCGTCGAGGACTAGCGGGGGGCTACGTATACTACGAGCAGTACTTC.

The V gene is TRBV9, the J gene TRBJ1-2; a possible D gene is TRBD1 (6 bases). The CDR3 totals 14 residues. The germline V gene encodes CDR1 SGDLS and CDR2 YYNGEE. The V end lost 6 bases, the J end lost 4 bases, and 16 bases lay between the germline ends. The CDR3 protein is CASNSGAQPYGYTF. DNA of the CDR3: TGTGCCAGCAATTCAGGGGCCCAGCCCTATGGCTACACCTTC. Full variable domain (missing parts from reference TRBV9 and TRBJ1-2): DSGVTQTPKHLITATGQRVTLRCSPRSGDLSVYWYQQSLDQGLQFLIQYYNGEERAKGNILERFSAQQFPDLHSELNLSSLELGDSALYFCASNSGAQPYGYTFGSGTRLTVV.

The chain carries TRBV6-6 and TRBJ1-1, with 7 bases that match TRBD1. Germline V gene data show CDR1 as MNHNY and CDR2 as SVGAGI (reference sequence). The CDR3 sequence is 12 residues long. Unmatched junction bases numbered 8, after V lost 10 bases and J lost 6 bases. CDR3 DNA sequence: TGTGCCATCCGCAGGGGGATAGCTGAAGCTTTCTTT. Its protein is CAIRRGIAEAFF.

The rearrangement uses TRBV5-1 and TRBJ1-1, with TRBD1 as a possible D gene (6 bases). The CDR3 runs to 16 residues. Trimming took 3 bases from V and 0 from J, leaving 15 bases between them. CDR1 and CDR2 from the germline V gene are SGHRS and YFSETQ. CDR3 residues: CASSSYPGQVNTEAFF. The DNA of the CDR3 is TGCGCCAGCAGCTCGTATCCGGGACAAGTGAACACTGAAGCTTTCTTT.

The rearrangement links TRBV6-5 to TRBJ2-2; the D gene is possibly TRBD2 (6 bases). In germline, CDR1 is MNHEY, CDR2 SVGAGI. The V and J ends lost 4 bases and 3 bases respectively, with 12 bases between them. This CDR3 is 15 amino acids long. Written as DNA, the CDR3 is TGTGCCAGCAGTTCGGGACTGGGTGACACCGGGGAGCTGTTTTTT. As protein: CASSSGLGDTGELFF.

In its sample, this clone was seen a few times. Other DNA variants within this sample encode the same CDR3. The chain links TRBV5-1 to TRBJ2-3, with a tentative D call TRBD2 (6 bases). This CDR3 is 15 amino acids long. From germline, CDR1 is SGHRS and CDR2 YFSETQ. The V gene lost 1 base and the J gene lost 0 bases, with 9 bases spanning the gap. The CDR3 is CASSLRGTSTDTQYF. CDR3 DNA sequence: TGCGCCAGCAGCTTGCGGGGGACTAGCACAGATACGCAGTATTTT.

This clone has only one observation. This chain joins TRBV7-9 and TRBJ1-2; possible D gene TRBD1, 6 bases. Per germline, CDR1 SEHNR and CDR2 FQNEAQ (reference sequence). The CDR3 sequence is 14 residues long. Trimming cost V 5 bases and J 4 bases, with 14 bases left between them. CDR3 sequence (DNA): TGTGCCAGCAGCCCGACCAAGGGGGGCTATGGCTACACCTTC. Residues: CASSPTKGGYGYTF.

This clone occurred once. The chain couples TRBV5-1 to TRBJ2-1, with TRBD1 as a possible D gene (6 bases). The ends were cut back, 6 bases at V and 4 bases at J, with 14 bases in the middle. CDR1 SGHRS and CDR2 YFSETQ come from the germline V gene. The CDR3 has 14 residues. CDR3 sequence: CASTEPGTYNEQFF. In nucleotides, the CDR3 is TGCGCCAGCACAGAACCGGGGACATACAATGAGCAGTTCTTC.

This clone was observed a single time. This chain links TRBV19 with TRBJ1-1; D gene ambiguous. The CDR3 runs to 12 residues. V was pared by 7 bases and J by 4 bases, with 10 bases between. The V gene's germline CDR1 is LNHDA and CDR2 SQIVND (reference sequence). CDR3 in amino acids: CASKGWSTEAFF. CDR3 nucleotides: TGTGCCAGTAAGGGATGGAGCACTGAAGCTTTCTTT.

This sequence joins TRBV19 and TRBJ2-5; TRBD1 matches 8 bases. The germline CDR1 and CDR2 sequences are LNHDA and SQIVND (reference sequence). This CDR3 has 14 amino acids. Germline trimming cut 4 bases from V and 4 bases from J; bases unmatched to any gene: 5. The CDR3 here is CASSTAGGGETQYF. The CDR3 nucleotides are TGTGCCAGTAGTACAGCAGGGGGCGGAGAGACCCAGTACTTC. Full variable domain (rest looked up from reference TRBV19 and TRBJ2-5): DGGITQSPKYLFRKEGQNVTLSCEQNLNHDAMYWYRQDPGQGLRLIYYSQIVNDFQKGDIAEGYSVSREKKESFPLTVTSAQKNPTAFYLCASSTAGGGETQYFGPGTRLLVL.

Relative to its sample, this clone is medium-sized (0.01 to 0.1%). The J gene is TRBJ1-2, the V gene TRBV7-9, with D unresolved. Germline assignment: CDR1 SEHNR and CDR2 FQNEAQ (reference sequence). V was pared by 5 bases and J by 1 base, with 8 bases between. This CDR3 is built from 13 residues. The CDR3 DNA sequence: TGTGCCAGCAGCGGCCGGGGTAACTATGGCTACACCTTC. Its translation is CASSGRGNYGYTF.

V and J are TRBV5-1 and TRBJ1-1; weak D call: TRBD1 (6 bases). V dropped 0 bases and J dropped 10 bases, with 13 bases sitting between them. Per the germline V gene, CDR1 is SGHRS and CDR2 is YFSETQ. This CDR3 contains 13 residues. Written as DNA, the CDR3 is TGCGCCAGCAGCTTGGATCAGGGGATTGGAGCTTTCTTT. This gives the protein CASSLDQGIGAFF.

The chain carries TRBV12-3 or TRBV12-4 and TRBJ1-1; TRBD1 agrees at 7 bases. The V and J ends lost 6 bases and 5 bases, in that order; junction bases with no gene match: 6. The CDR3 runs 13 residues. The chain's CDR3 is CASRRQGETEAFF. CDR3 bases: TGTGCCAGCAGAAGACAGGGAGAAACTGAAGCTTTCTTT.

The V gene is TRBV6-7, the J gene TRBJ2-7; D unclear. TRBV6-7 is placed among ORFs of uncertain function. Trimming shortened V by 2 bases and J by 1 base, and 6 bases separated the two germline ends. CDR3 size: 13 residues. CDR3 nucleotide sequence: TGTGCCAGCAGTTACGGCTGGTCCTACGAGCAGTACTTC. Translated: CASSYGWSYEQYF.

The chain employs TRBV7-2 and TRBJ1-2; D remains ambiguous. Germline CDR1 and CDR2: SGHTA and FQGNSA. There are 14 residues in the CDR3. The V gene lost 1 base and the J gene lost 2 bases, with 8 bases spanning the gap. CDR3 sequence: CASSLGGYNYGYTF. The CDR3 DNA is TGTGCCAGCAGCTTAGGAGGGTACAACTATGGCTACACCTTC.

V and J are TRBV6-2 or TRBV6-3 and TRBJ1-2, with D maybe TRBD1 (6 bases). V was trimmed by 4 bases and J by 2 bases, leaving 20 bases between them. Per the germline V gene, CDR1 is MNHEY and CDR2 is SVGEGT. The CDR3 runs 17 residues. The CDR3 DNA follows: TGTGCCAGCAGTTTGGACAGATTCTCCCAGGGCAACTATGGCTACACCTTC. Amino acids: CASSLDRFSQGNYGYTF.

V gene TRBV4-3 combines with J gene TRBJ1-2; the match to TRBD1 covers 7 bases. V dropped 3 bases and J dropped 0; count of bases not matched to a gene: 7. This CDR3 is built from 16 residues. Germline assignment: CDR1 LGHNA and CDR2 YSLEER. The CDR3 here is CASSQDPTGANYGYTF. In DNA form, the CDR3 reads TGCGCCAGCAGCCAGGATCCAACAGGGGCTAACTATGGCTACACCTTC.

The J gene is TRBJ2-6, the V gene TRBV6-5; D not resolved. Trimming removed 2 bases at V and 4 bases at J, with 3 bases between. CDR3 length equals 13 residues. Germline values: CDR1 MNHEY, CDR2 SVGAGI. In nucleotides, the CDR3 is TGTGCCAGCAGTTACGTAGGGGCCAACGTCCTGACTTTC. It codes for CASSYVGANVLTF.

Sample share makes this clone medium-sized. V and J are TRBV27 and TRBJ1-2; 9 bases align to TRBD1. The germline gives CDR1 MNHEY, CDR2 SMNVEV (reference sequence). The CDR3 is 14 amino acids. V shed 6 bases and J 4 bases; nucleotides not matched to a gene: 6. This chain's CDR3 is CASRRTGVFYGYTF. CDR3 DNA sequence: TGTGCCAGCAGACGGACAGGGGTCTTCTATGGCTACACCTTC.

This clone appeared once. The CDR3 is CASSSGQGNRDEQYF. CDR3 sequence (DNA): TGTGCCAGCAGCTCGGGACAGGGGAATAGAGACGAGCAGTACTTC. The rearrangement uses TRBV7-9 and TRBJ2-7, with TRBD1 identical over 10 bases. Germline CDR1 is SEHNR and CDR2 is FQNEAQ (reference sequence). There are 15 residues in the CDR3. Trimming cost V 4 bases and J 5 bases; bases outside gene matches: 8.

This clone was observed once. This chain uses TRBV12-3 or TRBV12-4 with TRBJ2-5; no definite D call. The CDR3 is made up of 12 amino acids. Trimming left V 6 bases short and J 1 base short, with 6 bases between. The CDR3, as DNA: TGTGCCAGCAGCCTCGTCCAAGAGACCCAGTACTTC. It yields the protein CASSLVQETQYF.